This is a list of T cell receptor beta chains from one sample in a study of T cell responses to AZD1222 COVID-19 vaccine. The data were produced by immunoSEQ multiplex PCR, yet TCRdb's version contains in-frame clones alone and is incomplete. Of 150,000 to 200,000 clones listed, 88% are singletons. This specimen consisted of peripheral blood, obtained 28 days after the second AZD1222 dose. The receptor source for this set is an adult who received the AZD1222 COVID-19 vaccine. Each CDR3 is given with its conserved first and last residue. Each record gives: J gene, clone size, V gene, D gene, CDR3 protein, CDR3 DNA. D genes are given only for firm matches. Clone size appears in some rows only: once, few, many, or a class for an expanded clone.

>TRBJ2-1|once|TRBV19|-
CASSNNEQFF
TGTGCCAGTAGTAACAATGAGCAGTTCTTC
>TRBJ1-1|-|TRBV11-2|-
CASSLLQANTEAFF
TGTGCCAGCAGCTTATTACAGGCGAACACTGAAGCTTTCTTT
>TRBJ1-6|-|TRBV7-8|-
CASSRLQTQLNPQDSPLHF
TGTGCCAGCAGCCGATTACAAACTCAGTTGAACCCCCAGGATTCACCCCTCCACTTT
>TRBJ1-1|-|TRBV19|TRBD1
CASSATGAMNTEAFF
TGTGCCAGTAGTGCGACAGGGGCCATGAACACTGAAGCTTTCTTT
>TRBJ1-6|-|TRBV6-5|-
CASSYSYISPLHF
TGTGCCAGCAGTTACTCCTACATTTCACCCCTCCACTTT
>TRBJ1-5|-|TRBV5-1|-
CASSFNSDQPQHF
TGCGCCAGCAGCTTCAACAGTGATCAGCCCCAGCATTTT
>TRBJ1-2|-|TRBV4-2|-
CASSQDSGPNYGYTF
TGTGCCAGCAGCCAAGATTCGGGGCCTAACTATGGCTACACCTTC
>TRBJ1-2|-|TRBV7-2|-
CASSSSTNYGYTF
TGTGCCAGCAGCAGCTCAACTAACTATGGCTACACCTTC
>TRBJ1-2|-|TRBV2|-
CASSADGGYTF
TGTGCCAGCAGTGCCGACGGGGGCTACACCTTC
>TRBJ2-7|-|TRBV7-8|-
CASSLGPTNSYEQYF
TGTGCCAGCAGCTTAGGGCCGACGAACTCCTACGAGCAGTACTTC
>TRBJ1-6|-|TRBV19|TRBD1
CASSRAGTGSYNSPLHF
TGTGCCAGTAGCCGCGCCGGGACAGGGTCCTATAATTCACCCCTCCACTTT
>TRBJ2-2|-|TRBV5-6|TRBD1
CASSFGTAPGELFF
TGTGCCAGCAGCTTCGGGACAGCCCCCGGGGAGCTGTTTTTT
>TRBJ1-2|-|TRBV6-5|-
CASSYTGNYGYTF
TGTGCCAGCAGTTACACGGGGAACTATGGCTACACCTTC
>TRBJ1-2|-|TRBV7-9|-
CASSPRTIGGYTF
TGTGCCAGCAGCCCCCGGACCATTGGGGGCTACACCTTC
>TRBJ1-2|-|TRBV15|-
CATQYRTATNYGYTF
TGTGCCACCCAATACAGGACTGCAACAAACTATGGCTACACCTTC
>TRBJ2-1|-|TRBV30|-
CAWSVGGSVSYNEQFF
TGTGCCTGGAGTGTAGGTGGTTCTGTGTCCTACAATGAGCAGTTCTTC
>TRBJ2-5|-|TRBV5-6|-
CASSGWGRGQETQYF
TGTGCCAGCAGCGGTTGGGGTAGGGGGCAAGAGACCCAGTACTTC
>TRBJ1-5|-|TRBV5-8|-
CATSSGLSAQHF
TGTGCCACCAGTTCTGGTTTATCGGCCCAGCATTTT
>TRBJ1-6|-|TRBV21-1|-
CASSKAENLANSPLHF
TGTGCCAGCAGCAAAGCTGAGAACTTGGCTAATTCACCCCTCCACTTT
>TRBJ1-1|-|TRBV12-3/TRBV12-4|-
CASSRVEWTEAFF
TGTGCCAGCAGCAGGGTTGAGTGGACTGAAGCTTTCTTT
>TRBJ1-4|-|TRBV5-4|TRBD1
CASGLQGDEKLFF
TGTGCCAGCGGCCTACAGGGGGACGAAAAACTGTTTTTT
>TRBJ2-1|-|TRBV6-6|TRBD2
CASKKGLRQFF
TGTGCCAGCAAAAAGGGACTAAGGCAGTTCTTC
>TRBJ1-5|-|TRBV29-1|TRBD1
CSVRDRGNQPQHF
TGCAGCGTTCGGGACAGGGGGAATCAGCCCCAGCATTTT
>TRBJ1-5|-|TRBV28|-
CASSLPAVGDLWSNQPQHF
TGTGCCAGCAGTTTACCAGCGGTAGGGGACCTCTGGAGCAATCAGCCCCAGCATTTT
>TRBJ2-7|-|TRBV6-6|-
CASSRIAAYEQYF
TGTGCCAGCTCACGGATTGCCGCCTACGAGCAGTACTTC
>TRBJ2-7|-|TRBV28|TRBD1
CASRPTGTYEQYF
TGTGCCAGCAGGCCGACAGGGACCTACGAGCAGTACTTC
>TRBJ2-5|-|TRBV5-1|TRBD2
CASSLRLAGVQETQYF
TGCGCCAGCAGCTTGAGGCTAGCGGGGGTCCAAGAGACCCAGTACTTC
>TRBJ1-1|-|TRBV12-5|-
CASGDGTNTEAFF
TGTGCTAGTGGTGATGGGACGAACACTGAAGCTTTCTTT
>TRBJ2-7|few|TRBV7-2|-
CASSFGGPLSYEQYF
TGTGCCAGCAGCTTCGGAGGGCCATTGTCCTACGAGCAGTACTTC
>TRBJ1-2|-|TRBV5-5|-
CASSFEAGSYGYTF
TGTGCCAGCAGCTTTGAGGCGGGAAGCTATGGCTACACCTTC
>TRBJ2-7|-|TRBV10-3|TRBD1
CAISTTGTGSNEQYF
TGTGCCATCAGTACTACCGGGACAGGGTCCAACGAGCAGTACTTC
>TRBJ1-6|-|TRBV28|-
CASSKANSPLHF
TGTGCCAGCAGTAAGGCCAATTCACCCCTCCACTTT
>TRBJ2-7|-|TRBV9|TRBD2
CASSVSGGAPYEQYF
TGTGCCAGCAGCGTGAGCGGGGGGGCACCCTACGAGCAGTACTTC
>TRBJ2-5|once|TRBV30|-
CAWSVMGVGQETQYF
TGTGCCTGGAGTGTAATGGGGGTAGGCCAAGAGACCCAGTACTTC
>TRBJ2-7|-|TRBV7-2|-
CASSSLVYPGSYEQYF
TGTGCCAGCAGCTCCCTTGTCTATCCCGGCTCCTACGAGCAGTACTTC
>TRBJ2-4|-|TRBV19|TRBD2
CASSITAGGSLAKNIQYF
TGTGCCAGTAGTATTACGGCGGGGGGGAGTTTAGCCAAAAACATTCAGTACTTC
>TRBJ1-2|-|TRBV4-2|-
CASSLSERYGYTF
TGTGCCAGCAGCCTGTCAGAAAGGTATGGCTACACCTTC
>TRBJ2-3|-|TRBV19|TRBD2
CASTKGLAGAGDTQYF
TGTGCCAGTACCAAAGGACTAGCGGGGGCCGGGGATACGCAGTATTTT
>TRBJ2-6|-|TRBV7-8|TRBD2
CASSRTSGGATGANVLTF
TGTGCCAGCAGCCGGACTAGCGGGGGGGCGACTGGGGCCAACGTCCTGACTTTC
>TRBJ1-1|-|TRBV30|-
CAWSVQPGRAGSEAFF
TGTGCCTGGAGTGTACAACCCGGCAGGGCGGGATCTGAAGCTTTCTTT
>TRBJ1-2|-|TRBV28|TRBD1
CASSSGTGRISGYTF
TGTGCCAGCAGTTCTGGGACAGGGCGGATTTCTGGCTACACCTTC
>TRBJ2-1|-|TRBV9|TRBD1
CASSVSPGDSGGNEQFF
TGTGCCAGCAGCGTATCCCCTGGGGACAGTGGGGGCAATGAGCAGTTCTTC
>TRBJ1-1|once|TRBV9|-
CASSRNRRQTEAFF
TGTGCCAGCAGCAGAAACAGGAGACAAACCGAAGCTTTCTTT
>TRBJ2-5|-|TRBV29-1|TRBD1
CSVANPGGETQYF
TGCAGCGTTGCCAACCCAGGGGGAGAGACCCAGTACTTC
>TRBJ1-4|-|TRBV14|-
CASNRATNEKLFF
TGTGCCAGCAACCGGGCAACTAATGAAAAACTGTTTTTT
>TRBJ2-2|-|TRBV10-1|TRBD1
CASNRDRDTGELFF
TGCGCCAGTAACCGGGACAGGGACACCGGGGAGCTGTTTTTT
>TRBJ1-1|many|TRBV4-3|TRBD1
CASSQDSGGNTEAFF
TGCGCCAGCAGCCAGGACTCAGGGGGCAACACTGAAGCTTTCTTT
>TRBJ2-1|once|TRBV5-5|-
CASSLEGLDYNEQFF
TGTGCCAGCAGCTTGGAAGGGCTTGACTACAATGAGCAGTTCTTC
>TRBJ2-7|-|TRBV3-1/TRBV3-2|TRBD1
CASSHSDRAFYEQYF
TGTGCCAGCAGCCATTCAGACAGGGCCTTCTACGAGCAGTACTTC
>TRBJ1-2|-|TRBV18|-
CASSPQGMDGGYTF
TGTGCCAGCTCACCCCAGGGCATGGACGGAGGCTACACCTTC
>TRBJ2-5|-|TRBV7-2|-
CASSLAIGGRETQYF
TGTGCCAGCAGCTTAGCCATCGGGGGGCGGGAGACCCAGTACTTC
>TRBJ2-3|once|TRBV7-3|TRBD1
CASSPGTGFSDTQYF
TGTGCCAGCAGCCCCGGGACAGGGTTTAGCGATACGCAGTATTTT
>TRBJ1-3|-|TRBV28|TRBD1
CASSFDRARNTIYF
TGTGCCAGCAGTTTCGACAGGGCCCGAAACACCATATATTTT
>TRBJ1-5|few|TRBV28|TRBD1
CASRYAGGSNQPQHF
TGTGCCAGCAGGTACGCAGGGGGTAGCAATCAGCCCCAGCATTTT
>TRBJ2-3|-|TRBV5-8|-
CASSLWGTDTQYF
TGTGCCAGCAGCTTATGGGGCACAGATACGCAGTATTTT